The 27 T cell receptor beta chains below come from one sample, sequenced in a study of T cells in tumors after PD-1 blockade. The method was immunoSEQ multiplex PCR; TCRdb's version includes in-frame clones alone and lacks a portion of them. The sample lists approximately 63,000 clones; over 65% were seen once. Sequences were derived from PBMCs, sampled after anti-PD-1 treatment. These receptors came from a human donor with basal cell carcinoma.

The chain uses TRBV6-1 and TRBJ1-3, with TRBD1 matching over 9 bases. Trimming cost V 4 bases and J 0 bases; bases outside gene matches: 4. This CDR3 comprises 16 residues. The germline CDR1 and CDR2 sequences are MNHNS and SASEGT. The CDR3 spells CASSALTGGSGNTIYF. Here the CDR3 DNA reads TGTGCCAGCAGTGCCTTGACAGGGGGCTCTGGAAACACCATATATTTT.

The chain has TRBV7-2 and TRBJ2-3, with D uncertain. The germline V and J ends were trimmed by 1 base and 0 bases, with 8 bases remaining between them. The CDR3 runs to 15 residues. Germline lookup yields CDR1 SGHTA and CDR2 FQGNSA. The CDR3 DNA reads as TGTGCCAGCAGCTTAGTCCGTCTCAGCACAGATACGCAGTATTTT. It is translated as CASSLVRLSTDTQYF.

A remark on this clone: Other DNA sequences within the sample encode an identical CDR3. J is TRBJ1-1 and V is TRBV7-6, with 9 positions matching TRBD1. The CDR3 covers 15 residues. V was clipped by 4 bases and J by 0 bases; unmatched bases: 3. CDR1 is SGHVS and CDR2 is FNYEAQ in the germline V gene. CDR3 nucleotide sequence: TGTGCCAGCAGCTCGGGACAGGGCATGAACACTGAAGCTTTCTTT. Translating gives CASSSGQGMNTEAFF.

This clone was observed once. V is TRBV6-1 and J is TRBJ2-3, with 10 bases fitting TRBD2. This CDR3 region has 13 residues. Germline loops: CDR1 MNHNS, CDR2 SASEGT. V was pared by 10 bases and J by 6 bases, with 7 bases of the junction left unmatched. CDR3 amino acids: CATLAGGGDTQYF. The CDR3, as DNA: TGTGCCACTTTAGCGGGGGGCGGTGATACGCAGTATTTT.

V gene TRBV3-1 (or the pseudogene TRBV3-2) combines with J gene TRBJ1-4; D gene ambiguous. This CDR3 is 13 amino acids long. With 4 bases removed from V and 15 bases from J, the gap between germline ends came to 18 bases. CDR1 and CDR2 (germline): LGHDT, YNNKEL (reference sequence). Written as DNA, the CDR3 is TGTGCCAGCAGCCTCAACTTCCGGGGAGTGGTGTTTTTT. Its translation is CASSLNFRGVVFF.

This chain joins TRBV5-6 and TRBJ1-5, with unresolved D. Germline V CDR1 and CDR2: SGHDT, YYEEEE. Trimming removed 4 bases from V and 3 bases from J, with 11 bases in between. The CDR3 consists of 14 residues. The CDR3 DNA is TGTGCCAGCAGCGGCTGGAACTCCAATCAGCCCCAGCATTTT. Its translation: CASSGWNSNQPQHF.

This chain joins TRBV6-5 and TRBJ2-5, with TRBD1 matching over 9 bases. The CDR3 contains 14 residues. J was trimmed by 5 bases and V by 5 bases; bases with no gene match: 6. CDR1 and CDR2 (germline): MNHEY, SVGAGI. The CDR3 DNA sequence: TGTGCCAGCAGTCCACAGGGGACAGGGGAGACCCAGTACTTC. Residues: CASSPQGTGETQYF.

This clone was counted between two and nine times. The CDR3 coding sequence is TGCGCCAGCAGCTTGAACCAAGCCTACGAGCAGTACTTC. Its protein product is CASSLNQAYEQYF. The chain joins TRBV5-1 to TRBJ2-7; D not certain. The CDR3 is made up of 13 amino acids. The germline V gene encodes CDR1 SGHRS and CDR2 YFSETQ. V was shortened by 1 base and J by 2 bases, with 7 bases between the two germline ends.

The count of this clone is one. The chain couples TRBV7-2 to TRBJ2-5; D gene unclear. The V end was cut by 5 bases, the J end by 5 bases, with 18 bases between. The CDR3 is made up of 15 amino acids. Per germline, CDR1 SGHTA and CDR2 FQGNSA. CDR3 bases: TGTGCCAGCAGCCCCGCCGGCTTAGACTCGGAGACCCAGTACTTC. Protein: CASSPAGLDSETQYF.

This chain links TRBV19 with TRBJ1-1; D might be TRBD1 (5 bases). V lost 5 bases to trimming and J lost 3 bases, with 13 bases between them. Germline CDR1 and CDR2: LNHDA and SQIVND (reference sequence). The CDR3 runs 14 residues. Here the CDR3 reads CASSSRPGDTEAFF. CDR3 coding DNA: TGTGCCAGTAGTTCGAGACCGGGGGACACTGAAGCTTTCTTT.

The chain carries TRBV19 and TRBJ2-1, with 9 bases matching TRBD1. Per germline, CDR1 LNHDA and CDR2 SQIVND (reference sequence). This CDR3 region has 15 residues. The J segment lost 5 bases and the V segment lost 4 bases, leaving 6 bases of the junction unmatched. The CDR3: CASSTGTGSHNEQFF. The CDR3 DNA reads TGTGCCAGTAGTACGGGGACAGGGTCACACAATGAGCAGTTCTTC.

This chain connects TRBV3-1 (or the pseudogene TRBV3-2) to TRBJ2-7; the D is unclear. CDR3 length equals 12 residues. V dropped 2 bases and J dropped 7 bases, with 9 bases sitting between them. Looked up from germline, CDR1 is LGHDT and CDR2 is YNNKEL (reference sequence). CDR3 in DNA: TGTGCCAGCAGCCAACGAGTCTGGGAGCAGTACTTC. Amino acid sequence: CASSQRVWEQYF.

V gene TRBV13 combines with J gene TRBJ1-6; 10 bases fit TRBD1. This CDR3 is 14 amino acids long. V was clipped by 6 bases and J by 9 bases; unmatched bases: 5. Germline V CDR1 and CDR2: PRHDT, FYEKMQ (reference sequence). As DNA, the CDR3 is TGTGCCAGCAGTCCCGACAGGGGGCTTTCACCCCTCCACTTT. It codes for CASSPDRGLSPLHF.

The chain has TRBV7-9 and TRBJ2-1; D gene unclear. Germline V lookup: CDR1 SEHNR, CDR2 FQNEAQ (reference sequence). The CDR3 consists of 11 residues. With 7 bases removed from V and 7 bases from J, the gap between germline ends came to 8 bases. The CDR3, as DNA: TGTGCCAGCACCTCACGGAATGAGCAGTTCTTC. Amino acids: CASTSRNEQFF. The entire variable domain, with the rest obtained from reference TRBV7-9 and TRBJ2-1, is as follows: DTGVSQNPRHKITKRGQNVTFRCDPISEHNRLYWYRQTLGQGPEFLTYFQNEAQLEKSRLLSDRFSAERPKGSFSTLEIQRTEQGDSAMYLCASTSRNEQFFGPGTRLTVL.

The rearrangement links TRBV3-1 (or the pseudogene TRBV3-2) to TRBJ2-5, with a tentative D call TRBD2 (8 bases). This CDR3 has 16 amino acids. The germline V and J ends were trimmed by 3 bases and 5 bases, with 19 bases remaining between them. In germline, CDR1 is LGHDT, CDR2 YNNKEL (reference sequence). CDR3 bases: TGTGCCAGCAGCCAGAGGGGGCGGGGGGCCGCCGAGACCCAGTACTTC. This translates into CASSQRGRGAAETQYF.

The CDR3 sequence is CASSFKGGRGTDEQFF. The CDR3 DNA sequence: TGTGCCAGCAGCTTTAAGGGGGGGCGCGGTACGGATGAGCAGTTCTTC. The V call is TRBV7-2, the J call TRBJ2-1; possible D gene TRBD2, 7 bases. CDR3 length: 16 amino acids. Trimming pared 3 bases from V and 8 bases from J, leaving 20 bases between. Germline V lookup: CDR1 SGHTA, CDR2 FQGNSA.

V gene TRBV30 combines with J gene TRBJ1-6, with D hard to call. The ends were cut back, 0 bases at V and 6 bases at J, with 12 bases in the middle. The germline V gene encodes CDR1 GTSNPN and CDR2 SVGIG (reference sequence). The CDR3 consists of 15 residues. This chain's CDR3 is CAWSVQGNLNSPLHF. Here the CDR3 DNA reads TGTGCCTGGAGTGTACAAGGCAACCTTAATTCACCCCTCCACTTT.

The CDR3 bases are TGTGCTAGTGGTTTGGGACAGGGTCGGAACACCATATATTTT. It codes for CASGLGQGRNTIYF. The chain employs TRBV12-5 and TRBJ1-3; 7 nucleotides align to TRBD1. The CDR3 is 14 amino acids. The V segment lost 1 base and the J segment 7 bases; nucleotides outside the gene matches: 4. Germline V CDR1 and CDR2: LGHNT, FRNRAP.

The rearrangement uses TRBV19 and TRBJ2-2; D may match TRBD1 or TRBD2 (5 bases each). The CDR3 has 16 residues. Germline CDR1 LNHDA, CDR2 SQIVND (reference sequence). Trimming left V 3 bases short and J 4 bases short, with 15 bases between. DNA of the CDR3: TGTGCCAGTAGTATCCGAGGGGCCGCAGGCACCGGGGAGCTGTTTTTT. Translating it yields CASSIRGAAGTGELFF. Full variable domain (outside the CDR3, taken from reference TRBV19 and TRBJ2-2): DGGITQSPKYLFRKEGQNVTLSCEQNLNHDAMYWYRQDPGQGLRLIYYSQIVNDFQKGDIAEGYSVSREKKESFPLTVTSAQKNPTAFYLCASSIRGAAGTGELFFGEGSRLTVL.

The chain recombines TRBV5-1 with TRBJ2-7; D possibly matches TRBD1 or TRBD2 (5 bases each). Trimming took 1 base from V and 4 from J, leaving 9 bases between them. The CDR3 has 13 amino acids. From germline, CDR1 is SGHRS and CDR2 YFSETQ. The DNA for the CDR3 is TGCGCCAGCAGCTTGAACGAGGGGTACGAGCAGTACTTC. Residues: CASSLNEGYEQYF.

This clone was observed a few times. The chain has TRBV7-2 and TRBJ1-5; D not resolved. The CDR3 totals 13 residues. CDR1 and CDR2 (germline): SGHTA, FQGNSA. Trimming pared 3 bases from V and 7 bases from J, leaving 10 bases between. CDR3 amino acids: CASSFVGQQPQHF. CDR3 DNA: TGTGCCAGCAGCTTTGTAGGTCAGCAGCCCCAGCATTTT.

This clone was recorded a few times. The rearrangement links TRBV28 to TRBJ2-2; D may match TRBD1 or TRBD2 (5 bases each). Trimming removed 4 bases from V and 1 base from J, with 10 bases in between. Looked up from germline, CDR1 is MDHEN and CDR2 is SYDVKM. The CDR3 extends over 15 amino acids. CDR3 region: CASSWETVNTGELFF. CDR3 nucleotide sequence: TGTGCCAGCAGTTGGGAGACAGTGAACACCGGGGAGCTGTTTTTT.

The chain employs TRBV6-5 and TRBJ1-1; possibly TRBD1 for D (6 bases). The germline gives CDR1 MNHEY, CDR2 SVGAGI. The CDR3 length is 15 residues. V was clipped by 2 bases and J by 3 bases, with 13 bases between them. The CDR3 spells CASSYATGGDTEAFF. CDR3 nucleotides: TGTGCCAGCAGTTACGCGACAGGCGGAGACACTGAAGCTTTCTTT.

Points on this clone: Other nucleotide sequences in the sample specify the same CDR3. The chain joins TRBV29-1 to TRBJ2-3, with 9 bases aligning to TRBD1. The V gene's germline CDR1 is SQVTM and CDR2 ANQGSEA. The CDR3 contains 12 residues. The ends lost 7 bases at V and 3 bases at J; junction bases unmatched: 2. CDR3 sequence reads: CSAGQGTDTQYF. For the CDR3, the DNA is TGCAGCGCAGGACAGGGGACAGATACGCAGTATTTT.

The chain uses TRBV6-5 and TRBJ1-4; D is perhaps TRBD1 (6 bases). Germline V CDR1 and CDR2: MNHEY, SVGAGI. The CDR3 spans 15 residues. The V and J ends lost 4 bases and 0 bases respectively, with 9 bases between them. CDR3 DNA sequence: TGTGCCAGCAGTTTGGACAGTGCAACTAATGAAAAACTGTTTTTT. It encodes CASSLDSATNEKLFF.

The V call is TRBV12-3 or TRBV12-4, the J call TRBJ1-6; D call uncertain. V dropped 5 bases and J dropped 10 bases, with 9 bases sitting between them. CDR3 size: 12 residues. The CDR3 DNA reads TGTGCCAGCAGTGGGGAAGGATCACCCCTCCACTTT. It yields the protein CASSGEGSPLHF.

The genes are TRBV30 and TRBJ2-3, with TRBD2 matching 7 bases. Unmatched junction bases numbered 4, after V lost 4 bases and J lost 0 bases. There are 14 residues in the CDR3. The germline V gene encodes CDR1 GTSNPN and CDR2 SVGIG (reference sequence). The CDR3, as DNA: TGTGCCTGGATGCGGGGGACTAGCACAGATACGCAGTATTTT. Protein: CAWMRGTSTDTQYF.